These 3 T cell receptor beta chains came from one sample sequenced in a study of T cell clonality in common variable immunodeficiency. This table comes from immunoSEQ multiplex PCR, and its TCRdb copy is limited to in-frame clones, with some not included. This set yields some 80,000 clones and no singletons; the top ten hold 0.65% to 0.8%. Sequencing was done on a sample of peripheral blood mononuclear cells. These receptors were taken from a person between 18 and 70 years old in good health.

This clone was seen repeatedly, ten times or more. Germline and junction disagree at one end, which may indicate a read error. The read comes to an end 3 residues before the CDR3 does, leaving the germline J gene to fill in the end. The V and J genes are TRBV4-2 and TRBJ1-4; D remains ambiguous. Germline V lookup: CDR1 LGHNA, CDR2 YNFKEQ. The CDR3 extends over 14 amino acids. The covered CDR3 bases are TGCGCCAGCAGCCAAGCAACGGTTGAAGAAAAA. Amino acids: CASSQATVEEK. The full-length CDR3 reads as CASSQATVEEKLFF.

This clone was seen repeatedly, ten times or more. Sequencing ends 3 residues short of the CDR3 end; the germline J gene provides the rest. V usage is TRBV19 and J usage is TRBJ2-1; 9 nucleotides align to TRBD2. Germline V gives CDR1 LNHDA, CDR2 SQIVND (reference sequence). This CDR3 comprises 18 residues. Trimming took 2 bases from V and 7 from J; bases not matched to a gene: 15. The covered CDR3 bases are TGTGCCAGTAGTATAATAAGGGCTAGCGGGGCGCAACAGAATGAG. Translating it yields CASSIIRASGAQQNE. The entire CDR3 protein reads CASSIIRASGAQQNEQFF. The full variable domain, rest sourced from reference TRBV19 and TRBJ2-1, is DGGITQSPKYLFRKEGQNVTLSCEQNLNHDAMYWYRQDPGQGLRLIYYSQIVNDFQKGDIAEGYSVSREKKESFPLTVTSAQKNPTAFYLCASSIIRASGAQQNEQFFGPGTRLTVL.

The sample holds many counts of this clone. The read ends 3 residues before the CDR3 terminus; that terminus is restored from the germline J gene. The V and J genes are TRBV30 and TRBJ2-1; 12 nucleotides agree with TRBD2. V lost 7 bases and J lost 6; bases outside the gene matches: 10. From germline, CDR1 is GTSNPN and CDR2 SVGIG (reference sequence). The CDR3 totals 15 residues. CDR3 bases read: TGTGCCTTGGCGGACCTAGCGGGGGGGGGCAATGAG. Its translation is CALADLAGGGNE. The full CDR3 reads CALADLAGGGNEQFF.